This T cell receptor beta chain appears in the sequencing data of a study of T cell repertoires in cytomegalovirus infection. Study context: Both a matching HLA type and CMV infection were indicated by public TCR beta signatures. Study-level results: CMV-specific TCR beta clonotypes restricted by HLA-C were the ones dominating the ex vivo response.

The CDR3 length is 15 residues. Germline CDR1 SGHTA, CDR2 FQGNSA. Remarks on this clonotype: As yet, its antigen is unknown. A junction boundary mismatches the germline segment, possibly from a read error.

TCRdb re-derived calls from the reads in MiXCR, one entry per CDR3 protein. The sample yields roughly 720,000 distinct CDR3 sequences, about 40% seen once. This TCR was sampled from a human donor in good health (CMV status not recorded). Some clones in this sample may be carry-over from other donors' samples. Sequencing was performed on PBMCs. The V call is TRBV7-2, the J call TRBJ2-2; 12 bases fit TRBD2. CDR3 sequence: CSSSWTSGNTGELFF. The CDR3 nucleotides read TGTTCCAGCAGCTGGACTAGCGGGAACACCGGGGAGCTTTTTTTT.